This TCR beta chain was sequenced in a study of identical twins. The CDR3 totals 14 residues. Germline values: CDR1 ENHRY, CDR2 SYGVKD. The V end lost 10 bases, the J end lost 7 bases, and 22 bases lay between the germline ends. This clonotype showed up just a few times. TCRdb reanalysed the 5' RACE reads using MiXCR and keeps one entry per CDR3 protein. The sample consists of roughly 570,000 distinct CDR3 sequences, roughly 9.9% of them appearing once. The data were also submitted as part of a second study, on yellow fever vaccine responses in identical twins.

The sequenced material came from PBMCs. The V and J genes are TRBV10-3 and TRBJ1-2, with TRBD1 as a possible D gene (5 bases). This receptor was obtained from a woman younger than 35 in good health. CDR3 in DNA: TGTGCCACCTCGAGGATTGACACGGGGGGTGGCTACACCTTC. Amino acid sequence: CATSRIDTGGGYTF.